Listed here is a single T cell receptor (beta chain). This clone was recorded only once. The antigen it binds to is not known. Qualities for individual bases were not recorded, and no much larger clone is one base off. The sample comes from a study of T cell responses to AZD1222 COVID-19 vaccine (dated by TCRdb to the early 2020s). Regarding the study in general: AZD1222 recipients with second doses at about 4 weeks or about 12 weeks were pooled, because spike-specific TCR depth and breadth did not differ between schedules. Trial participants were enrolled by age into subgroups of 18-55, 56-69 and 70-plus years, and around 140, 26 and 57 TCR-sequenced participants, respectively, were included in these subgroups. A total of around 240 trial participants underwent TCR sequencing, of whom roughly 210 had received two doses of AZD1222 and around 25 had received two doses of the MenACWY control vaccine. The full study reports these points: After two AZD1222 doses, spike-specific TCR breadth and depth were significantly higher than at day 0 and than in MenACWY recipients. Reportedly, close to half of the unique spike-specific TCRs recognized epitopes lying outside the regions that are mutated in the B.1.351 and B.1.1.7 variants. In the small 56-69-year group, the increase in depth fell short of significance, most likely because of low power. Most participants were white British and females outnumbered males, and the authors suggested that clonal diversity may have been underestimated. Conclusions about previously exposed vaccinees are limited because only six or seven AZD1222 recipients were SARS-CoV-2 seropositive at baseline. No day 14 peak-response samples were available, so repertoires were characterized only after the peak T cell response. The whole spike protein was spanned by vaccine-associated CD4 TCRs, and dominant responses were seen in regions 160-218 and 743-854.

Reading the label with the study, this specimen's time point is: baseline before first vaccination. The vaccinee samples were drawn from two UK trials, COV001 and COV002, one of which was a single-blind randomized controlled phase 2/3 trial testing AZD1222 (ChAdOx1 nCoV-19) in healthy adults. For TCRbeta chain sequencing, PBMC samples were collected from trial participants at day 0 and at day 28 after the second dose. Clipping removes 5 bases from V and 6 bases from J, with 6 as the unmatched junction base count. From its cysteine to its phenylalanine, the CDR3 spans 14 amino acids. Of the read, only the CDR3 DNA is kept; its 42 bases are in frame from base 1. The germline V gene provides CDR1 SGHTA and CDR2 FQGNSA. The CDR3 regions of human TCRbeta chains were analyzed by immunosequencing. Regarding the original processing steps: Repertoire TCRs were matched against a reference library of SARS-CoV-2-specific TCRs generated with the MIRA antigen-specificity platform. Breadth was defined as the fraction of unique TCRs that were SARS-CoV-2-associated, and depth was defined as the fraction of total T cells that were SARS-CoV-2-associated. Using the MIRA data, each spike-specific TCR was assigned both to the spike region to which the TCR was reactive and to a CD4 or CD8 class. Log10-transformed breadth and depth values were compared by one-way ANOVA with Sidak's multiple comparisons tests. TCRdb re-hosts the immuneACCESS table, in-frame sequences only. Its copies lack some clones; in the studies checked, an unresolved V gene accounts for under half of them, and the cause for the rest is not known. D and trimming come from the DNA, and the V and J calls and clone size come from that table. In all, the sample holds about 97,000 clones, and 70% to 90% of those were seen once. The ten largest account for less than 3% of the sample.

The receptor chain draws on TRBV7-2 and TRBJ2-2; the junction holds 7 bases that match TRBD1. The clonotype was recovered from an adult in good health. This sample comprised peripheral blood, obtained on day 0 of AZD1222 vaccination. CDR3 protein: CASSLDRVAGELFF. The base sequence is TGTGCCAGCAGCCTTGACAGGGTGGCCGGGGAGCTGTTTTTT.